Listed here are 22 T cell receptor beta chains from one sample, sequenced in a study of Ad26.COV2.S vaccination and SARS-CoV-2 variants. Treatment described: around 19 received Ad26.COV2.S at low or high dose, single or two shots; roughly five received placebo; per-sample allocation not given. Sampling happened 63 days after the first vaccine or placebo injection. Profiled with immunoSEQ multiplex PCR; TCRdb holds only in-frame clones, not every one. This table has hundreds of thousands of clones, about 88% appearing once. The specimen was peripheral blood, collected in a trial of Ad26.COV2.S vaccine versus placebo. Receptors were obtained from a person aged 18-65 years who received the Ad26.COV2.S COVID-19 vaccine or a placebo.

CDR3 residues: CASSLDRDMFAGELFF. The DNA of the CDR3 is TGCGCCAGCAGCTTGGACAGGGATATGTTCGCCGGGGAGCTGTTTTTT. The chain links TRBV5-1 to TRBJ2-2; TRBD1 is a possible D gene (6 bases). The germline V and J ends were trimmed by 0 bases and 6 bases, with 15 bases remaining between them. The CDR3 runs 16 residues. Germline V CDR1 and CDR2: SGHRS, YFSETQ.

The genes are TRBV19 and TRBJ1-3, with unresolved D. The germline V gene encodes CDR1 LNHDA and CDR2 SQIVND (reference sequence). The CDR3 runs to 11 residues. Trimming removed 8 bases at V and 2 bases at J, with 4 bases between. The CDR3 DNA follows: TGTGCCAGTTTCCCTGGAAACACCATATATTTT. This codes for CASFPGNTIYF.

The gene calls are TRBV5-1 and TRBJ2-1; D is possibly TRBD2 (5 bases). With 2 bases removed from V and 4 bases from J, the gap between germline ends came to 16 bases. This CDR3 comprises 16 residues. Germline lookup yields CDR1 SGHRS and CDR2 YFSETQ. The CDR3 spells CASSFVGGTLYNEQFF. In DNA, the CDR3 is TGCGCCAGCAGCTTTGTCGGAGGCACATTATACAATGAGCAGTTCTTC.

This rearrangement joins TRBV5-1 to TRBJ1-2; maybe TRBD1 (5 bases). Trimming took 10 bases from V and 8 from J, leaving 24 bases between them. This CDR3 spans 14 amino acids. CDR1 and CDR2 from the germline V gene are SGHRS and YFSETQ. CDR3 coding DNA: TGCGCCTCCCATTCCCCCACCCAGCGGGACGGCTACACCTTC. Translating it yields CASHSPTQRDGYTF.

The CDR3 bases are TGTGCCTGGAGTTACCCCGCTCGAGGGCCCGGGGAGCTGTTTTTT. Amino acid sequence: CAWSYPARGPGELFF. The chain has TRBV30 and TRBJ2-2; D is perhaps TRBD2 (5 bases). The V end lost 2 bases, the J end lost 6 bases, and 16 bases lay between the germline ends. The CDR3 sequence is 15 residues long. Germline V gene lookup returns CDR1 GTSNPN and CDR2 SVGIG (reference sequence).

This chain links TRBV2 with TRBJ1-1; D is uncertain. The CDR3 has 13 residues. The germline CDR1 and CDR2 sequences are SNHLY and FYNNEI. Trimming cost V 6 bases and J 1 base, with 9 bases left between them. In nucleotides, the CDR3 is TGTGCCAGCAGCCCCCTCGGGAACACTGAAGCTTTCTTT. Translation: CASSPLGNTEAFF.

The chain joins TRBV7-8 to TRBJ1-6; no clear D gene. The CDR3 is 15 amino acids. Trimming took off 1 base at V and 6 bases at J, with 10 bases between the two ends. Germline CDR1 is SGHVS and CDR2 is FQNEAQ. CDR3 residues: CASSLETPINSPLHF. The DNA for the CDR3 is TGTGCCAGCAGCTTAGAGACACCTATTAATTCACCCCTCCACTTT.

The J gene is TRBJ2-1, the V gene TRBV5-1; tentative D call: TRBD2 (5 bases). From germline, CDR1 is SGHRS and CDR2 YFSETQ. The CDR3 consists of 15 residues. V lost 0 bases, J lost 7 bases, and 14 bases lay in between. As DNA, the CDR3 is TGCGCCAGCAGCTTGGTAACGGGAATAGGAAATGAGCAGTTCTTC. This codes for CASSLVTGIGNEQFF.

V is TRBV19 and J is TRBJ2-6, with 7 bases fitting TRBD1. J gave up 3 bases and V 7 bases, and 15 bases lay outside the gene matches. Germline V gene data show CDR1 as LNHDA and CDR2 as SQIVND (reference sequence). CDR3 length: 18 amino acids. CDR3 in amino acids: CASTPRDRATFGANVLTF. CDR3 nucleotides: TGTGCCAGTACCCCCCGAGACAGGGCCACCTTTGGGGCCAACGTCCTGACTTTC.

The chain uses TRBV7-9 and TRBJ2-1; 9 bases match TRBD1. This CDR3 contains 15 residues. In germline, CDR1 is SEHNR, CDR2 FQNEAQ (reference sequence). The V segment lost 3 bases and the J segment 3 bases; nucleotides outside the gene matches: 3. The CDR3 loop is CASSFGQGIYNEQFF. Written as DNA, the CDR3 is TGTGCCAGCAGCTTCGGACAGGGGATCTACAATGAGCAGTTCTTC.

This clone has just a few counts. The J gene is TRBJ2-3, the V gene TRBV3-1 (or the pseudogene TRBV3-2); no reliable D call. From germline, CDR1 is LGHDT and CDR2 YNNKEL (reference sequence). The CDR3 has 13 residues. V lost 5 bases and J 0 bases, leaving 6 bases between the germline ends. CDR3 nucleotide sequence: TGTGCCAGCAGCTACCAAAGCACAGATACGCAGTATTTT. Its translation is CASSYQSTDTQYF.

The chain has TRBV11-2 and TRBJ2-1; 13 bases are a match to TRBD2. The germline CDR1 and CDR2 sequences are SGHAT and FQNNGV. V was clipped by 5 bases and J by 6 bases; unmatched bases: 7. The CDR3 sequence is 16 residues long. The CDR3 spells CASSHPGLAGVNEQFF. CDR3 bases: TGTGCCAGCAGCCACCCCGGACTAGCGGGAGTCAATGAGCAGTTCTTC.

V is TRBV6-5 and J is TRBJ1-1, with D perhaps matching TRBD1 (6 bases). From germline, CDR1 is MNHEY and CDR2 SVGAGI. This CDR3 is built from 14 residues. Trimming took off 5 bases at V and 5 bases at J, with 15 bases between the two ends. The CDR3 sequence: CASSPQGEGTEAFF. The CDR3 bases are TGTGCCAGCAGTCCACAGGGCGAGGGGACTGAAGCTTTCTTT.

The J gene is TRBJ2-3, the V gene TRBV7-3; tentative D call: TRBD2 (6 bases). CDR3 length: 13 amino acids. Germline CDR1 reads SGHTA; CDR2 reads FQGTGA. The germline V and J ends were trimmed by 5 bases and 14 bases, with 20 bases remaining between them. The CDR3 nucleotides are TGTGCCAGCAGCACCGGTGGGACGGGAGAAAGGTATTTT. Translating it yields CASSTGGTGERYF.

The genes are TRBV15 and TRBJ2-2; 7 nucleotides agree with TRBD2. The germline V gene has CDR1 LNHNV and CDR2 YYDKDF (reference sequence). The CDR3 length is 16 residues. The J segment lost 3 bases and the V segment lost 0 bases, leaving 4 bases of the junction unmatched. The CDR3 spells CATSRDEGGHTGELFF. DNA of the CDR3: TGTGCCACCAGCAGAGATGAGGGAGGGCACACCGGGGAGCTGTTTTTT.

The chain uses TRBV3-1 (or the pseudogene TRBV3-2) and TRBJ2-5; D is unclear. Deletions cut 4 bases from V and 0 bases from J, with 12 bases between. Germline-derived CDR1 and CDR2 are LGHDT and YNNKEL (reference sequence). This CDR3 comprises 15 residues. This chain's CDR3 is CASSPLTSYQETQYF. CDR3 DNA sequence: TGTGCCAGCAGCCCTCTGACTTCCTACCAAGAGACCCAGTACTTC.

CDR3 nucleotides: TGTGCCAGCAGTCTCGCCCCCGATAAACTGTTTTTT. It encodes CASSLAPDKLFF. The genes are TRBV12-3 or TRBV12-4 and TRBJ1-4; unclear D gene. This CDR3 is built from 12 residues. V lost 5 bases and J 11 bases, leaving 12 bases between the germline ends.

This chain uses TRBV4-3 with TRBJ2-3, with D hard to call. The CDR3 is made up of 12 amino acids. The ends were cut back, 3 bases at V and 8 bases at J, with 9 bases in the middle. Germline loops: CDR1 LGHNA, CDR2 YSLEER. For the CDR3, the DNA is TGCGCCAGCAGCCAGTCCAGAGGTACGCAGTATTTT. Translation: CASSQSRGTQYF.

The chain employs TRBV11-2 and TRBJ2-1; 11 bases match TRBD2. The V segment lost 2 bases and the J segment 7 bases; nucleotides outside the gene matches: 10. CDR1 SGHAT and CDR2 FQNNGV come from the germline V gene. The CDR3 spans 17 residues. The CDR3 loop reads CASSLRGGTSGPNEQFF. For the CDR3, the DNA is TGTGCCAGCAGCTTAAGGGGGGGGACTAGCGGCCCTAATGAGCAGTTCTTC.

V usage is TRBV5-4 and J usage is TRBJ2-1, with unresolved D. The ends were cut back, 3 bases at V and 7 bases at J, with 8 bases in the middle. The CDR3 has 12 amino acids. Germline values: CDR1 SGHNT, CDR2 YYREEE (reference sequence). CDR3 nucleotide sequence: TGTGCCAGCAGCTGGACCAGAAATGAGCAGTTCTTC. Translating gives CASSWTRNEQFF.

In DNA, the CDR3 is TGTGCCAGCAGCTGGGACAGGGGATTCGAGACCCAGTACTTC. Amino acid sequence: CASSWDRGFETQYF. The genes are TRBV6-5 and TRBJ2-5, with TRBD1 matching over 10 bases. Germline V lookup: CDR1 MNHEY, CDR2 SVGAGI. V trimming: 6 bases; J trimming: 5 bases; junction bases outside the gene matches: 6. The CDR3 length is 14 residues.

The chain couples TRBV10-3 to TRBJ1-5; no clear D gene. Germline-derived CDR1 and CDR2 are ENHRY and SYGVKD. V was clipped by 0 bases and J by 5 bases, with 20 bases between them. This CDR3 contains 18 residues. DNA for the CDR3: TGTGCCATCAGTGAGTCGGCTGCTTTGTATGGAAGGGATCAGCCCCAGCATTTT. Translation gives CAISESAALYGRDQPQHF.